The clone carrying this T cell receptor (beta chain) was seen only a few times. This entry is derived from a study of T cells in Graves' hyperthyroidism and ophthalmopathy. Using RNA transcripts as the source, TCR beta CDR3 regions were amplified. Researchers ran a first-round RT-PCR on the TCR CDR3 using the HTBI primer set. TCRdb called the multiplex PCR reads again in MiXCR, with one record for every CDR3 protein. Here the sample spans 500,000 to 600,000 distinct CDR3 sequences, about 20% being singletons. Enrolled ophthalmopathy patients presented with a Clinical Activity Score of at least 3, a NOSPECS grade of at least 4, and disease duration under 3 months. Every diagnosis used clinical symptoms, serum thyroxine and TRAb, thyroid ultrasound and orbital computed tomography. The CDR3 consists of 14 residues. The germline V gene encodes CDR1 SEHNR and CDR2 FQNEAQ (reference sequence). The V gene lost 0 bases and the J gene lost 10 bases, with 15 bases spanning the gap.

The chain joins TRBV7-9 to TRBJ2-5; no definite D call. The receptor comes from a man aged 35-49 years with Graves' ophthalmopathy. The specimen was blood. The CDR3 region has the DNA TGTGCCAGCAGCTTAGCGGGTGGTCACCGTGGCCAGTACTTC. It translates to CASSLAGGHRGQYF.